The 27 T cell receptor beta chains given below trace back to one sample, sequenced in a study of CD8 T cells in Susac syndrome. RNA was extracted with the RNeasy kit, and a quantity of about 0.45 to 1 ug was reverse transcribed using random hexamers. TCRdb reanalysed the immunoSEQ multiplex PCR reads using MiXCR and keeps one entry per CDR3 protein. The repertoire holds 110,000 to 150,000 distinct CDR3 sequences, with approximately 95% as singletons. The sample taken for sequencing was CD8+ T cells from PBMCs. All receptors derive from a human donor in good health.

This chain joins TRBV4-1 and TRBJ2-1, with 12 bases matching TRBD2. The germline gives CDR1 MGHRA, CDR2 YSYEKL. The CDR3 sequence is 18 residues long. V trimming: 0 bases; J trimming: 7 bases; junction bases outside the gene matches: 10. The CDR3 DNA is TGCGCCAGCAGCCAAGAAGGGCTAGCGGGAGGGTTATGGAATGAGCAGTTCTTC. As protein: CASSQEGLAGGLWNEQFF.

The gene calls are TRBV20-1 and TRBJ2-1; TRBD2 agrees at 10 bases. Germline V gene lookup returns CDR1 DFQATT and CDR2 SNEGSKA (reference sequence). The CDR3 has 14 residues. J gave up 7 bases and V 3 bases, and 6 bases lay outside the gene matches. CDR3 in amino acids: CSARSASGSNEQFF. CDR3 coding DNA: TGCAGTGCTAGGTCGGCTAGCGGGAGTAATGAGCAGTTCTTC.

The gene calls are TRBV6-5 and TRBJ2-1, with D hard to call. V lost 0 bases and J lost 4, with 7 bases in between. The CDR3 runs to 14 residues. Germline V gene sequence: CDR1 MNHEY, CDR2 SVGAGI. The DNA of the CDR3 is TGTGCCAGCAGTTACTCGTCCCTGTACAATGAGCAGTTCTTC. Encoded protein: CASSYSSLYNEQFF.

The chain is built from TRBV27 and TRBJ2-1; 7 nucleotides match TRBD2. Germline V gives CDR1 MNHEY, CDR2 SMNVEV (reference sequence). This CDR3 has 16 amino acids. V dropped 0 bases and J dropped 7; count of bases not matched to a gene: 9. CDR3: CASSLSKGGSSNEQFF. CDR3 sequence (DNA): TGTGCCAGCAGTTTATCGAAGGGAGGGAGTAGTAATGAGCAGTTCTTC.

The chain links TRBV7-9 to TRBJ1-5, with TRBD1 identical over 8 bases. This CDR3 has 13 amino acids. Unmatched junction bases numbered 6, after V lost 5 bases and J lost 9 bases. CDR1 and CDR2 (germline): SEHNR, FQNEAQ (reference sequence). The CDR3 protein is CASSQGAGGPQHF. In DNA, the CDR3 is TGTGCCAGCAGCCAGGGGGCTGGAGGGCCCCAGCATTTT. Supplemented by reference TRBV7-9 and TRBJ1-5, the full variable domain reads DTGVSQNPRHKITKRGQNVTFRCDPISEHNRLYWYRQTLGQGPEFLTYFQNEAQLEKSRLLSDRFSAERPKGSFSTLEIQRTEQGDSAMYLCASSQGAGGPQHFGDGTRLSIL.

This clonotype was seen only once. The chain has TRBV12-5 and TRBJ2-1; D is unresolved. Germline V gives CDR1 LGHNT, CDR2 FRNRAP. The V end was cut by 6 bases, the J end by 4 bases, with 4 bases between. CDR3 size: 11 residues. The CDR3 region has the DNA TGTGCTAGTGGGTTATACAATGAGCAGTTCTTC. It codes for CASGLYNEQFF.

V gene TRBV29-1 combines with J gene TRBJ2-7, with a possible D match to TRBD2 (5 bases). Germline CDR1 SQVTM, CDR2 ANQGSEA. V was cut by 6 bases and J by 2 bases, with 11 bases left in between. The CDR3 is made up of 12 amino acids. CDR3 DNA: TGCAGCGTCCGGACTGACACCTACGAGCAGTACTTC. Its protein is CSVRTDTYEQYF.

The rearrangement joins TRBV28 to TRBJ2-2, with D maybe TRBD1 (5 bases). CDR1 is MDHEN, CDR2 SYDVKM, per germline. CDR3 size: 12 residues. The CDR3 sequence: CAEGQGTGELFF. In DNA, the CDR3 is TGTGCTGAAGGGCAGGGTACCGGGGAGCTGTTTTTT.

The chain joins TRBV7-9 to TRBJ2-7; 9 bases align to TRBD2. Germline V gene sequence: CDR1 SEHNR, CDR2 FQNEAQ (reference sequence). Germline trimming cut 2 bases from V and 4 bases from J; bases unmatched to any gene: 6. The CDR3 totals 15 residues. DNA of the CDR3: TGTGCCAGCAGCTTATCTCTAGCGGGAAAGTACGAGCAGTACTTC. It specifies CASSLSLAGKYEQYF.

The V gene is TRBV25-1, the J gene TRBJ1-1; tentatively, D is TRBD1 (6 bases). CDR3 length equals 14 residues. Looked up from germline, CDR1 is MGHDK and CDR2 is SYGVNS. The V end was cut by 4 bases, the J end by 3 bases, with 12 bases between. CDR3 nucleotides: TGTGCCAGCAGTGTGGGGGCGGGCGACACTGAAGCTTTCTTT. The encoded protein is CASSVGAGDTEAFF.

The chain has TRBV27 and TRBJ2-1; 15 bases map to TRBD2. Germline-derived CDR1 and CDR2 are MNHEY and SMNVEV (reference sequence). The CDR3 extends over 17 amino acids. J gave up 9 bases and V 7 bases, and 13 bases lay outside the gene matches. The CDR3 reads CASKGLAGGPNRSEQFF. CDR3 DNA sequence: TGTGCCAGCAAAGGACTAGCGGGAGGGCCGAATAGGAGTGAGCAGTTCTTC.

The gene calls are TRBV20-1 and TRBJ2-7, with a weak D call TRBD2 (6 bases). The CDR3 extends over 13 amino acids. Germline V lookup: CDR1 DFQATT, CDR2 SNEGSKA (reference sequence). Trimming took off 3 bases at V and 1 base at J, with 10 bases between the two ends. The CDR3: CSASISGSYEQYF. The CDR3 DNA reads TGCAGTGCTAGTATTAGCGGATCCTACGAGCAGTACTTC.

The rearrangement links TRBV15 to TRBJ1-5, with TRBD1 matching 7 bases. CDR1 is LNHNV and CDR2 is YYDKDF in the germline V gene (reference sequence). This CDR3 has 13 residues. With 0 bases clipped from V and 11 bases from J, the junction kept 4 bases outside the gene matches. The CDR3 is CATSREGTVSQHF. CDR3 DNA: TGTGCCACCAGCAGAGAGGGGACAGTGTCCCAGCATTTT.

V and J are TRBV6-2 or TRBV6-3 and TRBJ2-7; 7 nucleotides line up with TRBD2. Per germline, CDR1 MNHEY and CDR2 SVGEGT. The CDR3 loop spans 13 amino acids. Losses at the gene ends were 8 bases for V and 3 bases for J; bases not matched to a gene: 7. The CDR3 DNA follows: TGTGCCAGCGGGTGGACTAGAAGCTACGAGCAGTACTTC. It translates to CASGWTRSYEQYF.

The chain couples TRBV23-1 to TRBJ1-1; possible D gene TRBD1, 5 bases. TRBV23-1 is designated an ORF whose function remains uncertain. V lost 4 bases to trimming and J lost 4 bases, with 16 bases between them. This CDR3 has 15 residues. The CDR3 loop is CASSLRTGRITEAFF. For the CDR3, the DNA is TGCGCCAGCAGTCTCCGGACGGGGCGGATCACTGAAGCTTTCTTT.

V and J are TRBV4-1 and TRBJ2-7; possibly TRBD1 or TRBD2 for D (5 bases each). Germline loops: CDR1 MGHRA, CDR2 YSYEKL. The germline V and J ends were trimmed by 2 bases and 4 bases, with 12 bases remaining between them. This CDR3 contains 14 residues. The CDR3 coding sequence is TGCGCCAGCAGCCAAATACGGGGCGGTTACGAGCAGTACTTC. Its protein product is CASSQIRGGYEQYF.

This rearrangement joins TRBV15 to TRBJ1-1; D is uncertain. Trimming cost V 1 base and J 0 bases, with 6 bases left between them. CDR1 and CDR2 (germline): LNHNV, YYDKDF (reference sequence). This CDR3 is built from 14 residues. CDR3 in DNA: TGTGCCACCAGCAGAGTTTCGGTGAACACTGAAGCTTTCTTT. Translated: CATSRVSVNTEAFF.

The chain uses TRBV28 and TRBJ1-2; D remains unclear. Trimming removed 1 base from V and 3 bases from J, with 15 bases in between. CDR1 is MDHEN, CDR2 SYDVKM, per germline. The CDR3 totals 16 residues. The CDR3 here is CASSLFPSPYDYGYTF. CDR3 nucleotides: TGTGCCAGCAGTTTATTCCCTTCCCCGTATGACTATGGCTACACCTTC.

The V gene is TRBV29-1, the J gene TRBJ1-2; D might be TRBD1 (5 bases). This CDR3 comprises 12 residues. Germline assignment: CDR1 SQVTM and CDR2 ANQGSEA. Trimming removed 4 bases from V and 4 bases from J, with 10 bases in between. The CDR3 region is CSVGDSTYGYTF. Written as DNA, the CDR3 is TGCAGCGTTGGAGACAGCACCTATGGCTACACCTTC.

The chain uses TRBV12-3 or TRBV12-4 and TRBJ1-5, with 8 nucleotides matching TRBD1. This CDR3 has 14 residues. J was trimmed by 9 bases and V by 5 bases; bases with no gene match: 9. The CDR3 DNA is TGTGCCAGCAGTCTCGGACAGGGACTTTCGCCCCAGCATTTT. It yields the protein CASSLGQGLSPQHF.

This clonotype was seen once. J is TRBJ2-5 and V is TRBV27, with D possibly being TRBD2 (6 bases). Germline loops: CDR1 MNHEY, CDR2 SMNVEV (reference sequence). V was trimmed by 5 bases and J by 0 bases, leaving 7 bases between them. The CDR3 length is 13 residues. The CDR3 DNA reads as TGTGCCAGCAGTCGGGACTACCAAGAGACCCAGTACTTC. This sequence encodes CASSRDYQETQYF.

V gene TRBV12-3 or TRBV12-4 combines with J gene TRBJ2-1, with a tentative D call TRBD2 (5 bases). V lost 2 bases and J lost 5, with 7 bases in between. CDR3 length: 13 residues. CDR3 sequence (DNA): TGTGCCAGCAGTTTAATTAGCGACAATGAGCAGTTCTTC. Translation gives CASSLISDNEQFF.

This sequence joins TRBV14 and TRBJ1-1; TRBD1 is a possible D gene (5 bases). The ends were cut back, 1 base at V and 4 bases at J, with 7 bases in the middle. Germline values: CDR1 SGHDN, CDR2 FVKESK. There are 13 residues in the CDR3. CDR3 sequence reads: CASSQGGATEAFF. CDR3 coding DNA: TGTGCCAGCAGCCAAGGCGGGGCCACTGAAGCTTTCTTT. Looking up the rest from reference TRBV14 and TRBJ1-1 gives the full variable domain: EAGVTQFPSHSVIEKGQTVTLRCDPISGHDNLYWYRRVMGKEIKFLLHFVKESKQDESGMPNNRFLAERTGGTYSTLKVQPAELEDSGVYFCASSQGGATEAFFGQGTRLTVV.

The CDR3 sequence is CASSLKPGTPLDTQYF. The DNA for the CDR3 is TGTGCCAGCAGTTTAAAGCCGGGGACCCCCTTAGATACGCAGTATTTT. V and J are TRBV12-3 or TRBV12-4 and TRBJ2-3, with D possibly called TRBD1 or TRBD2 (5 bases each). Trimming pared 2 bases from V and 5 bases from J, leaving 17 bases between. This CDR3 is built from 16 residues.

The chain has TRBV20-1 and TRBJ2-3, with 9 positions matching TRBD2. The CDR3 contains 14 residues. The germline CDR1 and CDR2 sequences are DFQATT and SNEGSKA (reference sequence). The ends lost 3 bases at V and 3 bases at J; junction bases unmatched: 4. Here the CDR3 reads CSASVREGTDTQYF. The CDR3, as DNA: TGCAGTGCTAGTGTGCGGGAGGGGACAGATACGCAGTATTTT.

The chain has TRBV27 and TRBJ2-3, with a tentative D call TRBD1 (5 bases). The CDR3 has 15 residues. Trimming pared 3 bases from V and 4 bases from J, leaving 14 bases between. The germline CDR1 and CDR2 sequences are MNHEY and SMNVEV (reference sequence). In DNA, the CDR3 is TGTGCCAGCAGTTTTACCCCGCAGGGCGCAGATACGCAGTATTTT. Protein: CASSFTPQGADTQYF.

The chain recombines TRBV29-1 with TRBJ2-3; 11 bases are shared with TRBD2. The V gene end was trimmed by 1 base and the J gene end by 4 bases; junction bases not matched to a gene: 7. Germline assignment: CDR1 SQVTM and CDR2 ANQGSEA. This CDR3 is 16 amino acids long. The CDR3 loop reads CSVEGMVAGGADTQYF. In DNA, the CDR3 is TGCAGCGTTGAAGGAATGGTAGCGGGAGGGGCAGATACGCAGTATTTT.